The sequence of this T cell receptor (beta chain) was determined in a study of chemoradiotherapy in HPV16-positive cancers. Study results and limitations: During treatment, candidate HPV-specific clones and E7-related motifs expanded in tumor.

Profiling relied on immunoSEQ multiplex PCR, and the TCRdb table lists in-frame clones only, not all of them. This table has fewer than 5,000 clones, more than 60% appearing once. As regards this clone: The antigen is unknown.

CDR1 and CDR2 (germline): MNHNS, SASEGT. CDR3 length: 15 amino acids. Trimming cost V 7 bases and J 1 base, with 14 bases left between them. This sequence was found in a human donor with HPV-associated anogenital cancer. The specimen comprised tumor tissue, sampled from a patient who underwent chemoradiotherapy. The V call is TRBV6-1, the J call TRBJ1-5; tentatively, D is TRBD1 (5 bases). The CDR3 bases are TGTGCCAGCACACGTGGGAGGGGAAGCAATCAGCCCCAGCATTTT. This gives the protein CASTRGRGSNQPQHF.